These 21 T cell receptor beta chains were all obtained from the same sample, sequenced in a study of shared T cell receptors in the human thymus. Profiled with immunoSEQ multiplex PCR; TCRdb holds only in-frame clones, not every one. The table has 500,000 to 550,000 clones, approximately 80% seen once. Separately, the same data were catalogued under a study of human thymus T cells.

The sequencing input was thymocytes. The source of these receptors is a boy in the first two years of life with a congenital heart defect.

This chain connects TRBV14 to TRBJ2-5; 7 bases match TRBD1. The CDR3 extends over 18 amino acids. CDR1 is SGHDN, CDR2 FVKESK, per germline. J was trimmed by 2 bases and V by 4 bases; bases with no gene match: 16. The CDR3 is CASSPPVQGPIIQETQYF. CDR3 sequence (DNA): TGTGCCAGCAGCCCACCGGTACAGGGGCCGATAATTCAAGAGACCCAGTACTTC.

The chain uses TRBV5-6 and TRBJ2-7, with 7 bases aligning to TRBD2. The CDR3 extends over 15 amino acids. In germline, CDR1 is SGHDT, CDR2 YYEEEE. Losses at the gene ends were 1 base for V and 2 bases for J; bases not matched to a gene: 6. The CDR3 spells CASSLRLADTYEQYF. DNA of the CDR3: TGTGCCAGCAGCTTGAGGCTAGCGGATACCTACGAGCAGTACTTC.

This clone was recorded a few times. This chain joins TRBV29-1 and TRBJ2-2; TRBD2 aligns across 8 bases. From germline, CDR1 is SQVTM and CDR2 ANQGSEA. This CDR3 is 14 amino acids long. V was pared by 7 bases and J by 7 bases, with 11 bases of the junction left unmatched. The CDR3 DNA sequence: TGCAGCGCTAGCGGGCAGGGAAGGATCGGGGAGCTGTTTTTT. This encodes CSASGQGRIGELFF.

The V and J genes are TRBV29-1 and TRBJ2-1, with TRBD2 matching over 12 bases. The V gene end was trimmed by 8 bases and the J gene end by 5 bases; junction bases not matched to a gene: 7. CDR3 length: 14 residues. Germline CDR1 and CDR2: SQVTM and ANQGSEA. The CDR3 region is CSTETSGSHNEQFF. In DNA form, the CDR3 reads TGCAGCACTGAGACTAGCGGGAGCCACAATGAGCAGTTCTTC.

CDR3 amino acids: CASSLDPGGLGYTF. DNA for the CDR3: TGTGCCAGCAGCTTAGATCCAGGGGGCCTTGGCTACACCTTC. The chain uses TRBV11-2 and TRBJ1-2; 8 bases map to TRBD1. Germline CDR1 SGHAT, CDR2 FQNNGV. The CDR3 consists of 14 residues. V gave up 0 bases and J gave up 7 bases; unmatched junction bases: 4. Together with reference TRBV11-2 and TRBJ1-2, the CDR3 gives the full variable domain: EAGVAQSPRYKIIEKRQSVAFWCNPISGHATLYWYQQILGQGPKLLIQFQNNGVVDDSQLPKDRFSAERLKGVDSTLKIQPAKLEDSAVYLCASSLDPGGLGYTFGSGTRLTVV.

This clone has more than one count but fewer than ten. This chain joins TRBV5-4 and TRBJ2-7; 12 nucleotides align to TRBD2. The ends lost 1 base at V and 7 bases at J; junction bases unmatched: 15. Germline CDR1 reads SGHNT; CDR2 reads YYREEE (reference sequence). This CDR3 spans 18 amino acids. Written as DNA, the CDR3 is TGTGCCAGCAGCTTGAAGGCTAGCGGGAGGGCCCGCAGGCGGGAGCAGTACTTC. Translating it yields CASSLKASGRARRREQYF.

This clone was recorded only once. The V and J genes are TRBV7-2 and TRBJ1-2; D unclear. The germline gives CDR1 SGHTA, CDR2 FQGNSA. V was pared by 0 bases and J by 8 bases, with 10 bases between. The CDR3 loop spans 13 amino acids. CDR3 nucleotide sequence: TGTGCCAGCAGCTTAGCACTCATGGAGGGCTACACCTTC. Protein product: CASSLALMEGYTF.

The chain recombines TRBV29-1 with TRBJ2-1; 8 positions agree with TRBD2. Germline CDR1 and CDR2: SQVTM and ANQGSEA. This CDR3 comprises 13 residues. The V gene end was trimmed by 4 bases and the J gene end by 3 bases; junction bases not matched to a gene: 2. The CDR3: CSVAGLVYNEQFF. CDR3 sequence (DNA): TGCAGCGTTGCGGGACTAGTCTACAATGAGCAGTTCTTC.

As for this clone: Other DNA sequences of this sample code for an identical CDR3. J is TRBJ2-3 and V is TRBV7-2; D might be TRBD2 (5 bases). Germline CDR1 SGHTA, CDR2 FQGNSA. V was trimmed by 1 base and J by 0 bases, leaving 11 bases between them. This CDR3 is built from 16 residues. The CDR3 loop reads CASSLEGGSSTDTQYF. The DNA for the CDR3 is TGTGCCAGCAGCTTAGAAGGCGGGTCTAGCACAGATACGCAGTATTTT.

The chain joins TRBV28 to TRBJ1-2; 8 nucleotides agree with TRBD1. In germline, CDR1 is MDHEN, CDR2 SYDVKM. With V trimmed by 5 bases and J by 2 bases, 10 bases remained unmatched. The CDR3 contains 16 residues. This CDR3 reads CASSLPLQGGNYGYTF. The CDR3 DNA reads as TGTGCCAGCAGTCTCCCACTACAGGGGGGAAACTATGGCTACACCTTC.

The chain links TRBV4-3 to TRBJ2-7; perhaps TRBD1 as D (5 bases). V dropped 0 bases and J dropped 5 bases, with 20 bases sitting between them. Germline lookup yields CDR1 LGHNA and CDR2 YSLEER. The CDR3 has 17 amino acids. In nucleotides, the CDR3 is TGCGCCAGCAGCCAAGACAGGAGCTTGGGGAAAGGGGACGAGCAGTACTTC. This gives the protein CASSQDRSLGKGDEQYF.

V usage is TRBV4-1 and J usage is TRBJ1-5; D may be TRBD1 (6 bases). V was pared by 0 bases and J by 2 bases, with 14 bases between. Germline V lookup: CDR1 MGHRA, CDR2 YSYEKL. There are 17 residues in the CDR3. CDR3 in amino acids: CASSQDPFPGGNQPQHF. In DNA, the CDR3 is TGCGCCAGCAGCCAAGATCCGTTCCCAGGGGGCAATCAGCCCCAGCATTTT.

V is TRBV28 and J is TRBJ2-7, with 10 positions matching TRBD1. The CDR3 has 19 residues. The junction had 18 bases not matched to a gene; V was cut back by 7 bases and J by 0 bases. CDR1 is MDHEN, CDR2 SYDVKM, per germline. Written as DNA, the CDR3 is TGTGCCAGCAAAGGATCGCCGGGACAGGGGACGAAGAGCTCCTACGAGCAGTACTTC. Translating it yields CASKGSPGQGTKSSYEQYF.

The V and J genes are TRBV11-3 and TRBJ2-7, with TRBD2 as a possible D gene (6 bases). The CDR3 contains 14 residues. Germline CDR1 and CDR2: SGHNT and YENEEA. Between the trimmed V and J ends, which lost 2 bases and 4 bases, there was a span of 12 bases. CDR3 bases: TGTGCCAGCAGCTTAATGCGGGACGGGTACGAGCAGTACTTC. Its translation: CASSLMRDGYEQYF.

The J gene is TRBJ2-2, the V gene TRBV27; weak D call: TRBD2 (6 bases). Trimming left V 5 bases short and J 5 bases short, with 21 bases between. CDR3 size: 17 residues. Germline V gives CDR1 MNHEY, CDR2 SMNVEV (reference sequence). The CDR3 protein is CASSPPGGKLKTGELFF. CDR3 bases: TGTGCCAGCAGTCCCCCCGGGGGAAAATTAAAGACCGGGGAGCTGTTTTTT.

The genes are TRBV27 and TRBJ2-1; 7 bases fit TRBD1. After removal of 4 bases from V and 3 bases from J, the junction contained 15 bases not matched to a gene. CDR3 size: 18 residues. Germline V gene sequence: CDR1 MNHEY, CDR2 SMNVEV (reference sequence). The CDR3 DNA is TGTGCCAGCAGTTCCCCCACACTAAGGACAGGAGACTACAATGAGCAGTTCTTC. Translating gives CASSSPTLRTGDYNEQFF.

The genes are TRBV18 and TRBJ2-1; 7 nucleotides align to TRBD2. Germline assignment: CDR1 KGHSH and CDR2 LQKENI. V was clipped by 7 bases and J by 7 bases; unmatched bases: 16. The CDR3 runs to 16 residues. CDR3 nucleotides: TGTGCCAGCTGCCGTGGGGGAGGGAGACTCAGGAATGAGCAGTTCTTC. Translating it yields CASCRGGGRLRNEQFF.

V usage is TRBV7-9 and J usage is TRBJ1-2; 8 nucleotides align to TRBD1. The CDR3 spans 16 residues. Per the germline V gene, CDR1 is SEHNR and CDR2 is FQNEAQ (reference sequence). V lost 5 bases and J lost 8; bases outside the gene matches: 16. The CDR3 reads CASSPTRGAGGGGYTF. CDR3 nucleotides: TGTGCCAGCAGCCCAACCCGTGGGGCAGGGGGCGGGGGCTACACCTTC. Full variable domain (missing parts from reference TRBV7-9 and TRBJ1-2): DTGVSQNPRHKITKRGQNVTFRCDPISEHNRLYWYRQTLGQGPEFLTYFQNEAQLEKSRLLSDRFSAERPKGSFSTLEIQRTEQGDSAMYLCASSPTRGAGGGGYTFGSGTRLTVV.

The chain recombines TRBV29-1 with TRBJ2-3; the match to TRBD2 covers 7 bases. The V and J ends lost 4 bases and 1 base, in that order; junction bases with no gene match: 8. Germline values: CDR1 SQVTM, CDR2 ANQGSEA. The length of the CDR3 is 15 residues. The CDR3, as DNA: TGCAGCGTTGCCTCGGCGGGAGAAGGCACAGATACGCAGTATTTT. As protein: CSVASAGEGTDTQYF.

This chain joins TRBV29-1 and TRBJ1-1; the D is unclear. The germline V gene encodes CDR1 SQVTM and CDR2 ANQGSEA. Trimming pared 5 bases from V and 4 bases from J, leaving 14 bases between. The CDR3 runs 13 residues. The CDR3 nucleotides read TGCAGCGTTAGGGCTCATGGAGGCACTGAAGCTTTCTTT. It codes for CSVRAHGGTEAFF.

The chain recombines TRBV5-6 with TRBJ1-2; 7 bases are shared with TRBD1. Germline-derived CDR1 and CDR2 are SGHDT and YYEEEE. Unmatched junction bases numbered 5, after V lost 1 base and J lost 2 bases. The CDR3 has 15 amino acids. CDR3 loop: CASSLIRTGNYGYTF. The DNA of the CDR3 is TGTGCCAGCAGCTTGATAAGGACAGGAAACTATGGCTACACCTTC. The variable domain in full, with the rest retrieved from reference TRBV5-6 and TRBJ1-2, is DAGVTQSPTHLIKTRGQQVTLRCSPKSGHDTVSWYQQALGQGPQFIFQYYEEEERQRGNFPDRFSGHQFPNYSSELNVNALLLGDSALYLCASSLIRTGNYGYTFGSGTRLTVV.